The present T cell receptor beta chain was sequenced within a study of identical twins. This clonotype showed up many times. V lost 4 bases, J lost 4 bases, and 17 bases lay in between. CDR1 SGHKS and CDR2 YYEKEE come from the germline V gene (reference sequence). The CDR3 sequence is 15 residues long. TCRdb reanalysed the 5' RACE reads using MiXCR and keeps one entry per CDR3 protein. Among approximately 230,000 distinct CDR3 sequences listed, approximately 5.9% were seen once. These data also formed part of another study, on T cells expressing NK-cell markers. According to that study: Expanded clones of NKG2C+ T cells had an unclear HCMV specificity.

Input material: CD8+ T cells sorted from blood. This sequence originates from a young woman in good health. The chain links TRBV5-5 to TRBJ2-5; D call uncertain. This chain's CDR3 is CASSQNPTFRETQYF. CDR3 sequence (DNA): TGTGCCAGCAGCCAAAACCCGACCTTCCGAGAGACCCAGTACTTC.